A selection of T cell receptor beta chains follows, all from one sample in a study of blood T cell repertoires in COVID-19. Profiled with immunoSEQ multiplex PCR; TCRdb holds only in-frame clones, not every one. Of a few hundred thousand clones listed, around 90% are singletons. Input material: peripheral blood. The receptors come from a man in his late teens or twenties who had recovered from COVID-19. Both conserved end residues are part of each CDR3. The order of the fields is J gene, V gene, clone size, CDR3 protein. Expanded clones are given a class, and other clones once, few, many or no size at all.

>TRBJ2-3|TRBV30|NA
CAWSVAGGGDTQYF
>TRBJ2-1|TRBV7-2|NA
CASSSPRGEYEQFF
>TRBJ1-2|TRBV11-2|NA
CASSLARGTVDGYTF
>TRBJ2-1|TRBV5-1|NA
CASSLGQDYNEQFF
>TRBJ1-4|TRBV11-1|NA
CASSSGTPTNEKLFF
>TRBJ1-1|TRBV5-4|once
CASRMQGDDTEAFF
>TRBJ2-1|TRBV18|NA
CASSPIAAGGDGEQFF
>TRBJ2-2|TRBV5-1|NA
CASSSHTNTGELFF
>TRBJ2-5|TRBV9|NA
CASSVSSRQETQYF
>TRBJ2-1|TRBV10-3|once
CAISRTSGDNEQFF
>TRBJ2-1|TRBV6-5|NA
CASSLAGVSYNEQFF
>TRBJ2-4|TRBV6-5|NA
CASSFGLADIQYF
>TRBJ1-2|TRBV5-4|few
CASTQGQDNYGYTF
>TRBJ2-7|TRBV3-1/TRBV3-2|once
CASSQDGGGEQYF
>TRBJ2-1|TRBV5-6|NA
CASSLAPSGRGNEQFF
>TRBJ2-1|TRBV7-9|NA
CASSPSGLAANNEQFF
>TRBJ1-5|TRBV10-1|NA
CASERGYEGRVVQPQHF
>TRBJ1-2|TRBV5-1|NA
CASSLEPNYGYTF
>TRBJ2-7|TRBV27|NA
CASSPPFGGGYEQYF
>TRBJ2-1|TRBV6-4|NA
CASSDQASGGPNEQFF
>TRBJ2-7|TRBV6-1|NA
CASSGNAGTSGVSYEQYF
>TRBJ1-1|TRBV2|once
CASNYGQTEAFF
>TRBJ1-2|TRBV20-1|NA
CSTRQGYGYTF
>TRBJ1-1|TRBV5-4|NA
CASSLANRVETEAFF
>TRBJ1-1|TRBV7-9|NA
CASSPRDRGEGNTEAFF
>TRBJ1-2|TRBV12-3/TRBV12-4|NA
CASTVQGRYGYTF
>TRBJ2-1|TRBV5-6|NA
CASSLVGGSGSASEQFF
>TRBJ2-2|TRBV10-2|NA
CASGRLAGDTGELFF
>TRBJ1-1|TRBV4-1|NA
CASSQDKGQGIPEAFF
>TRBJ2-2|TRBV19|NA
CASSLTSVGELFF
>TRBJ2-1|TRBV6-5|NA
CASSYASGRYNEQFF
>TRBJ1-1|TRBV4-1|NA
CASSQDVGVGTEAFF
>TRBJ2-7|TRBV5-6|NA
CASSSGGHYEQYF
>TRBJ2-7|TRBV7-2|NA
CASSLRGGDSYEQYF
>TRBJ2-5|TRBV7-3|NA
CASSPGTSGGLQETQYF
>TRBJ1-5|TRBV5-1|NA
CASSSDGSGQPQHF
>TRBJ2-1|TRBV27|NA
CASRQDGGIYNEQFF
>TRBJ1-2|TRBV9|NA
CASSVDERGTDNYGYTF
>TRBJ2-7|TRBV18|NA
CASSPTAGSEQYF
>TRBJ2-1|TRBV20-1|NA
CSARDPDEQFF
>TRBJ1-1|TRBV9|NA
CASSGTGTEAFF
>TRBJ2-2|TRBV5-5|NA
CASSSITGTGLTGELFF
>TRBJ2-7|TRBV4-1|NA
CASSQPESSYEQYF
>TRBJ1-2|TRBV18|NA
CASSPATGGVGYTF
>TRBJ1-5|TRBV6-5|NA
CASRPAQYSNQPQHF
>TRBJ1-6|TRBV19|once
CATRGSYNSPLHF
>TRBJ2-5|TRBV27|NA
CASSEHDRGETQYF
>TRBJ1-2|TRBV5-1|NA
CASSLTGDFLQGYTF
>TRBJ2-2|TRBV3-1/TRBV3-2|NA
CASSQTRSGELFF
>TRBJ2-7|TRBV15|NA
CATSRARSYRNEQYF
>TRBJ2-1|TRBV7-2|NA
CASSFTGTLPSNEQFF
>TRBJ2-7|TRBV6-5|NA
CASSPSFGGSYEQYF
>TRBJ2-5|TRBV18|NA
CASSPMRQGQRGETQYF
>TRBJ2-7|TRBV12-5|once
CASGFWGEEQYF
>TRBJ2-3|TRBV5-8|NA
CASSHRLAGLTDTQYF
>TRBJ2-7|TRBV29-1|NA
CSVADRGSSYEQYF
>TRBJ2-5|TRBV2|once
CASSEQWASPQETQYF
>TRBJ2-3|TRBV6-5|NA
CASSLTRSTDTQYF
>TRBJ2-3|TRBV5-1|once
CASSLARGADTQYF